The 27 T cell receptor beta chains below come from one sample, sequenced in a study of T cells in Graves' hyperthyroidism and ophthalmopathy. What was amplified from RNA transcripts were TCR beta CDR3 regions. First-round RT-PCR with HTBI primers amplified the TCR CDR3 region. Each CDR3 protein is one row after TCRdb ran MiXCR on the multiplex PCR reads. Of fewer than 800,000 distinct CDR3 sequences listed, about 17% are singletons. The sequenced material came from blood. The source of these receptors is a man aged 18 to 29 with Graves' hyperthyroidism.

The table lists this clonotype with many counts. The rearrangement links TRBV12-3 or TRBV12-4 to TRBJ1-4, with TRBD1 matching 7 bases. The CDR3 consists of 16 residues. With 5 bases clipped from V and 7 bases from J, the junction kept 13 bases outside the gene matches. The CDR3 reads CASSPDQTGLSEKLFF. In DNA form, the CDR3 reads TGTGCCAGCAGTCCGGATCAGACAGGGTTAAGTGAAAAACTGTTTTTT.

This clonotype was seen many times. CDR3 nucleotide sequence: TGCAGTGCTAGACGACAGGGAATGAGGACAGATACGCAGTATTTT. Protein: CSARRQGMRTDTQYF. The V call is TRBV20-1, the J call TRBJ2-3; 7 bases are shared with TRBD1. The junction had 8 bases not matched to a gene; V was cut back by 2 bases and J by 3 bases. Germline-derived CDR1 and CDR2 are DFQATT and SNEGSKA (reference sequence). The CDR3 extends over 15 amino acids.

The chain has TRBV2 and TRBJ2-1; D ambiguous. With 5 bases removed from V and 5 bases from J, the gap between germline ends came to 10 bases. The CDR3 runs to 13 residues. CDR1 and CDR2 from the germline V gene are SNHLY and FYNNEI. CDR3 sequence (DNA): TGTGCCAGCAGTTCGGTCAGAAACAATGAGCAGTTCTTC. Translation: CASSSVRNNEQFF.

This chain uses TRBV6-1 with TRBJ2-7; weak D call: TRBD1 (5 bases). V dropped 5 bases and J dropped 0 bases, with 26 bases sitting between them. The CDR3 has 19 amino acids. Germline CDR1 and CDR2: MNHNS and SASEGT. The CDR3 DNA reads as TGTGCCAGCAGTTATGCACCCTATTCTGGGGCAGAGAGCTCCTACGAGCAGTACTTC. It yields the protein CASSYAPYSGAESSYEQYF.

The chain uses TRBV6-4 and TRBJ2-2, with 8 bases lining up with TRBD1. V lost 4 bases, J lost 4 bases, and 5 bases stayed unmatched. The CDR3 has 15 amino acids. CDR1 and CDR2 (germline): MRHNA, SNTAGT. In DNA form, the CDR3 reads TGTGCCAGCAGTGCCCGGGACAGGAGCACCGGGGAGCTGTTTTTT. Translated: CASSARDRSTGELFF.

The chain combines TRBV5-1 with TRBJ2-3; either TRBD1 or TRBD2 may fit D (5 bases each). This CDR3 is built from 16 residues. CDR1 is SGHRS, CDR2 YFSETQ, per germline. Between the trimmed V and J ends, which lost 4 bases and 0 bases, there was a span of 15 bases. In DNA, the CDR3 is TGCGCCAGCAGCGAACCGGGACGGATTAGCACAGATACGCAGTATTTT. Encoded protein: CASSEPGRISTDTQYF.

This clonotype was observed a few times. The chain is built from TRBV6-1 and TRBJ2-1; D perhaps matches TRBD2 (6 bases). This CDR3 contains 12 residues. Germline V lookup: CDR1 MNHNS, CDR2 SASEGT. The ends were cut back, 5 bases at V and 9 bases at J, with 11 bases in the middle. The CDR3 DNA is TGTGCCAGCAGTCCCCCGGGGGTTGAGCAGTTCTTC. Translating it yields CASSPPGVEQFF.

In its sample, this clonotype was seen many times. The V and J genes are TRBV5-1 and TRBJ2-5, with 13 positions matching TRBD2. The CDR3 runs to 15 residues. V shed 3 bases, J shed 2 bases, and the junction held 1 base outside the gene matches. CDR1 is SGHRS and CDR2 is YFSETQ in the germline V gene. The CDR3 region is CASSSTSGRQETQYF. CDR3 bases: TGCGCCAGCAGCTCGACTAGCGGGAGGCAAGAGACCCAGTACTTC.

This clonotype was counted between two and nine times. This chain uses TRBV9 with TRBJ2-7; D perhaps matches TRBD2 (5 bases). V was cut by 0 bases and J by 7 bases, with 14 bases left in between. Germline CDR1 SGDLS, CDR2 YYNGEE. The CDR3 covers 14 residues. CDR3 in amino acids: CASSVGAAPNEQYF. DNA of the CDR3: TGTGCCAGCAGCGTAGGAGCGGCCCCTAATGAGCAGTACTTC.

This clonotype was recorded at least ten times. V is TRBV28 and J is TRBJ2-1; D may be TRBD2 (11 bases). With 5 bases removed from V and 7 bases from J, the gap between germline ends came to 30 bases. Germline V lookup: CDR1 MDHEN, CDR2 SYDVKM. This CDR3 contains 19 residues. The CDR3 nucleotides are TGTGCCAGCAGTACTCGACAGGGGGCGGCTAGCGGGAGGATAAATGAGCAGTTCTTC. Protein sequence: CASSTRQGAASGRINEQFF.

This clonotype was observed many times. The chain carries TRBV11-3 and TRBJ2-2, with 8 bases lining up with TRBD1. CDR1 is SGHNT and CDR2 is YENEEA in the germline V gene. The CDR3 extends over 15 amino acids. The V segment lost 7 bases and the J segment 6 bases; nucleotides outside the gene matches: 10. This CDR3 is CASTDQGASSGELFF. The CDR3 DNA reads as TGTGCCAGCACAGACCAGGGGGCGTCGTCCGGGGAGCTGTTTTTT.

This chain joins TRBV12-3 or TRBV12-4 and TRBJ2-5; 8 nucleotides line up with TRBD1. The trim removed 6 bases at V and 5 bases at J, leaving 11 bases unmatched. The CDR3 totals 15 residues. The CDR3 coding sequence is TGTGCCAGCAGGCAAGGACAGGGTTGGGATGAGACCCAGTACTTC. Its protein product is CASRQGQGWDETQYF.

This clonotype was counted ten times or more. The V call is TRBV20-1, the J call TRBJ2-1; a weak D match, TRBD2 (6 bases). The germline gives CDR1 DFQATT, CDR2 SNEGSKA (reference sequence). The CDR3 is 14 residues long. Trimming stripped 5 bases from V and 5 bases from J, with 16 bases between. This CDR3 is CSAQGLDWNNEQFF. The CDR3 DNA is TGCAGTGCTCAGGGACTCGACTGGAACAATGAGCAGTTCTTC.

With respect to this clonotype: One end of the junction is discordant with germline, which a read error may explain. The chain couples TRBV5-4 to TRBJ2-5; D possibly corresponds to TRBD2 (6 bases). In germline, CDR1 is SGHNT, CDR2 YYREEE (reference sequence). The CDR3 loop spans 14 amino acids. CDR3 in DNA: TGTGCCAGCGCGCGGGACGCCGGACAAGAGACCCAGTGCTTC. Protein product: CASARDAGQETQCF. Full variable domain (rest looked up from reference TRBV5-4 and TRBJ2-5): ETGVTQSPTHLIKTRGQQVTLRCSSQSGHNTVSWYQQALGQGPQFIFQYYREEENGRGNFPPRFSGLQFPNYSSELNVNALELDDSALYLCASARDAGQETQCFGPGTRLLVL.

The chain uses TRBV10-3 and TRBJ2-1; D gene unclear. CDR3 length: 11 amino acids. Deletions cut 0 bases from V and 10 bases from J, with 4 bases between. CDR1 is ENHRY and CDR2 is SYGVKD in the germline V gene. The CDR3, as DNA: TGTGCCATCAGTGAGTCAACAGAGCAGTTCTTC. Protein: CAISESTEQFF.

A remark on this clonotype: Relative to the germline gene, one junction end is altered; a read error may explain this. The CDR3 reads CASSQDRAGGYNGQFF. The CDR3 nucleotides are TGTGCCAGCAGCCAAGATAGGGCGGGAGGATACAATGGGCAGTTCTTC. The chain is built from TRBV4-2 and TRBJ2-1; the match to TRBD2 covers 8 bases. The length of the CDR3 is 16 residues. From germline, CDR1 is LGHNA and CDR2 YNFKEQ.

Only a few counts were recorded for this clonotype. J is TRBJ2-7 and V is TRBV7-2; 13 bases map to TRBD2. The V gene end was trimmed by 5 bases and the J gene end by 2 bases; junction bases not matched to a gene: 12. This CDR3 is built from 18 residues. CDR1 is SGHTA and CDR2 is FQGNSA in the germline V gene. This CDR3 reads CASSPATGTSGNPYEQYF. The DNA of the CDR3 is TGTGCCAGCAGCCCTGCCACAGGGACTAGCGGGAATCCCTACGAGCAGTACTTC.

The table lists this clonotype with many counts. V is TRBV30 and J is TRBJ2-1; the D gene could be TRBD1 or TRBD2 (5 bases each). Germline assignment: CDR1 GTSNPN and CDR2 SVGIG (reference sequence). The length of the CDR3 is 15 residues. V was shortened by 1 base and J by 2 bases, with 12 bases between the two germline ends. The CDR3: CAWSGGLGPYNEQFF. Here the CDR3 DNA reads TGTGCCTGGAGTGGGGGGTTGGGACCCTACAATGAGCAGTTCTTC.

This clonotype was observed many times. DNA of the CDR3: TGTGCCAGCAGCGCAACTAGCGTCTCCTACGAGCAGTACTTC. Translating it yields CASSATSVSYEQYF. The chain carries TRBV9 and TRBJ2-7, with TRBD2 matching over 7 bases. Trimming cost V 3 bases and J 0 bases; bases outside gene matches: 3. Germline V gene lookup returns CDR1 SGDLS and CDR2 YYNGEE. The CDR3 length is 14 residues.

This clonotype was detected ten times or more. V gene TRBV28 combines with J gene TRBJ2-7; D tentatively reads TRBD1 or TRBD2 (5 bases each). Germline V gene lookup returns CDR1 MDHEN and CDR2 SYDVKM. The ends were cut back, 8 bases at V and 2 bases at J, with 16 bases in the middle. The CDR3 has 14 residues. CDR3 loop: CASSDTGPAYEQYF. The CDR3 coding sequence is TGTGCCAGCTCTGACACGGGACCTGCCTACGAGCAGTACTTC.

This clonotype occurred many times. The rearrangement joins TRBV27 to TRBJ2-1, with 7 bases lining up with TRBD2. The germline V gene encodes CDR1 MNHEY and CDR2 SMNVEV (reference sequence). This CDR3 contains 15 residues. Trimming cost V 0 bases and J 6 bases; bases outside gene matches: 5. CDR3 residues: CASSLSVAGSNEQFF. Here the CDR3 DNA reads TGTGCCAGCAGTTTATCTGTAGCGGGCTCCAATGAGCAGTTCTTC.

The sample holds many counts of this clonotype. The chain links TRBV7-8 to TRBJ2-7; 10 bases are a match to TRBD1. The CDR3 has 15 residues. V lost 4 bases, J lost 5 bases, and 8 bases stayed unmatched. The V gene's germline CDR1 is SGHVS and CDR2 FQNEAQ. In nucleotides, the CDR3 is TGTGCCAGCAGCTCCCGGGGACAGGGGTTCGACGAGCAGTACTTC. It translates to CASSSRGQGFDEQYF.

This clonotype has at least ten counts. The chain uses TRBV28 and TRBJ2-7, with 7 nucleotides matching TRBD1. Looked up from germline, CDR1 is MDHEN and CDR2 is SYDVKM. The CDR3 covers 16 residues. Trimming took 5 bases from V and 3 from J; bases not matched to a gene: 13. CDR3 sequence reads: CASSLRTGPQYYEQYF. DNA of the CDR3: TGTGCCAGCAGTCTTAGGACAGGTCCCCAATACTACGAGCAGTACTTC.

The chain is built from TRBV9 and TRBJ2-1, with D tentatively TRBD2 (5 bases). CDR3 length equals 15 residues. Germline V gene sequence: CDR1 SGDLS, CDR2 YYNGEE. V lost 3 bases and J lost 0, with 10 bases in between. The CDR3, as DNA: TGTGCCAGCAGCGAGCACACTAGCTCCTACAATGAGCAGTTCTTC. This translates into CASSEHTSSYNEQFF. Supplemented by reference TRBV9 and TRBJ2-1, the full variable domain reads DSGVTQTPKHLITATGQRVTLRCSPRSGDLSVYWYQQSLDQGLQFLIQYYNGEERAKGNILERFSAQQFPDLHSELNLSSLELGDSALYFCASSEHTSSYNEQFFGPGTRLTVL.

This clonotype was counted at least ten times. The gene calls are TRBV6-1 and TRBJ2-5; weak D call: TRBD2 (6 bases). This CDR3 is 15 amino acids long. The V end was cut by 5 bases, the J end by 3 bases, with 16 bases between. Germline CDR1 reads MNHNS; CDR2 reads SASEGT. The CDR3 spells CASSTYSGLEETQYF. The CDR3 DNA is TGTGCCAGCAGTACCTACTCGGGACTCGAAGAGACCCAGTACTTC.

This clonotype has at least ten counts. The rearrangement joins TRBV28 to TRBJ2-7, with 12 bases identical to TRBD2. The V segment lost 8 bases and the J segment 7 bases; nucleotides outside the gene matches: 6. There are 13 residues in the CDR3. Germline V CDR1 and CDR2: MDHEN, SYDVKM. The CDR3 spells CASRLAGVWEQYF. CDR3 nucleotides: TGTGCCAGCCGACTAGCGGGAGTTTGGGAGCAGTACTTC. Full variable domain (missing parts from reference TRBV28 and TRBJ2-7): DVKVTQSSRYLVKRTGEKVFLECVQDMDHENMFWYRQDPGLGLRLIYFSYDVKMKEKGDIPEGYSVSREKKERFSLILESASTNQTSMYLCASRLAGVWEQYFGPGTRLTVT.

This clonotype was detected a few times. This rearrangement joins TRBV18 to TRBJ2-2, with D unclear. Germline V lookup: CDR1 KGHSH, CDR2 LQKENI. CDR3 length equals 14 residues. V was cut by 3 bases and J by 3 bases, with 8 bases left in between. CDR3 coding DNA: TGTGCCAGCTCACCGCTCCGGGACACCGGGGAGCTGTTTTTT. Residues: CASSPLRDTGELFF.